The present T cell receptor (beta chain) was sequenced within a study of blood T cell repertoires in COVID-19 (dated by TCRdb to the early 2020s). For the study in its entirety: The collaborator samples originated in the United States, Italy and Spain and spanned the acute and convalescent phases of COVID-19. Deeply sampled blood TCRbeta repertoires from subjects exposed to, actively infected with, or recovered from COVID-19 were included in the dataset. The repertoires were released in a freely available public database intended as a resource for research on the immune response to SARS-CoV-2. HLA class I and class II types, where available, came from metadata supplied by the sample provider rather than from assay-based typing. The material from the prospective study consisted of cDNA or gDNA derived from T cells, B-cell-depleted T cells, or PBMCs. The samples were drawn from two sources: the first 160 participants of the ongoing ImmuneRACE study, and 1,254 subjects contributed by 6 global collaborators. The sample metadata nearly always contained a de-identified subject ID, COVID-19 status, age in years and sex.

Trimmed from V: 6 bases; trimmed from J: 5 bases; junction bases lacking a gene match: 18. The CDR3 numbers 16 residues from cysteine through phenylalanine. The only DNA kept is the CDR3, 48 bases in frame from the first base. The germline V gene gives CDR1 as SQVTM and CDR2 as ANQGSEA. The immunoSEQ Assay, a bias-controlled multiplex PCR, was used to amplify TCRbeta CDR3 regions from genomic DNA. On the authors' methods: The number of nucleated cells in each sample was estimated by amplification of reference gene primers within the assay. Sequence reads were collapsed and filtered to measure the absolute abundance of every unique TCRbeta CDR3 rearrangement. For each sample, productive Simpson clonality was calculated as the square root of Simpson's diversity index across productive rearrangements. In TCRdb, the immuneACCESS table is reduced to in-frame sequences with V and J assigned. These tables do not hold every clone; where another copy was compared, an unresolved V gene accounts for under half, and the others remain unexplained. The D gene and trimming were derived from the DNA, and the V and J assignments and clone size from that table. The sample contains approximately 300,000 clones, around 83% of them found a single time. 1.2% of the sample is taken by the ten largest.

The collaborating institutions used their own protocols to collect whole blood in K2EDTA tubes. For TCRbeta analysis, collaborators shipped samples in one of three forms: frozen whole blood, isolated PBMCs, or DNA extracted from either of those sample types. For this clone: Its antigen remains undetermined. No per-base quality is available; no much larger clone lies one base away.

The research as a whole found: How much clinical and demographic metadata was included differed by source and by participant, and the metadata was provided uncurated.

The sequence was obtained from a woman between 50 and 59 years old with acute or convalescent COVID-19. Material: peripheral blood. The chain employs TRBV29-1 and TRBJ1-1, and 7 bases in between align with TRBD1. This receptor has the CDR3 CSVASLLVRGRTEAFF. At the DNA level, the sequence is TGCAGCGTAGCCTCACTCCTGGTCAGGGGGAGGACTGAAGCTTTCTTT.